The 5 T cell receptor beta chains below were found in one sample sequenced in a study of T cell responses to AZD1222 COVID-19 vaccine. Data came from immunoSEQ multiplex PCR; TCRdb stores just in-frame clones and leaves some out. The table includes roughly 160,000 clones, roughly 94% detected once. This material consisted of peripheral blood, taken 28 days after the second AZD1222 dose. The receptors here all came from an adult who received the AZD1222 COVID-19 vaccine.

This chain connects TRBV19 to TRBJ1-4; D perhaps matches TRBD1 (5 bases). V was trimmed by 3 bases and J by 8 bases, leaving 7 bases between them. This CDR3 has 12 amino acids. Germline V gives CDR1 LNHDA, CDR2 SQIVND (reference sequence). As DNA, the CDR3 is TGTGCCAGTAGTATTAGGGGCGAAAAACTGTTTTTT. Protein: CASSIRGEKLFF.

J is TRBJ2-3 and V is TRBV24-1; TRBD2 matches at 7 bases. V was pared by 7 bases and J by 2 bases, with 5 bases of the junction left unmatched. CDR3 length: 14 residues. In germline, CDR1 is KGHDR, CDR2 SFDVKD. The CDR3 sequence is CATSSAGATDTQYF. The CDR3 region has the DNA TGTGCCACCAGCTCCGCGGGAGCCACAGATACGCAGTATTTT.

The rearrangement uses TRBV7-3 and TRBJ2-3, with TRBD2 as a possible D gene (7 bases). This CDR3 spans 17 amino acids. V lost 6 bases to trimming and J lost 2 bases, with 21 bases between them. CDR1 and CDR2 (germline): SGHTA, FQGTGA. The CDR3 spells CASSSGGILAHTDTQYF. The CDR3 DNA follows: TGTGCCAGCAGTTCGGGGGGCATTTTGGCCCACACAGATACGCAGTATTTT.

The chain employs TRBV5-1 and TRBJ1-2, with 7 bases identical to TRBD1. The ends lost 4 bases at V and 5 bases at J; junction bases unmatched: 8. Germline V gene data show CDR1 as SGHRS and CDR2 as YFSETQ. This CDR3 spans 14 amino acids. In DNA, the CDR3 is TGCGCCAGCAGCCCGCTGGGACAGCGGTATGGCTACACCTTC. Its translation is CASSPLGQRYGYTF.

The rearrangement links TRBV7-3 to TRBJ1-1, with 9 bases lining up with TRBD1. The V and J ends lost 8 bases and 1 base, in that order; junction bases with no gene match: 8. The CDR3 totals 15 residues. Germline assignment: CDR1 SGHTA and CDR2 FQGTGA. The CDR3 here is CASSPGDRANTEAFF. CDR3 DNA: TGTGCCAGCTCCCCGGGGGACAGGGCGAACACTGAAGCTTTCTTT.